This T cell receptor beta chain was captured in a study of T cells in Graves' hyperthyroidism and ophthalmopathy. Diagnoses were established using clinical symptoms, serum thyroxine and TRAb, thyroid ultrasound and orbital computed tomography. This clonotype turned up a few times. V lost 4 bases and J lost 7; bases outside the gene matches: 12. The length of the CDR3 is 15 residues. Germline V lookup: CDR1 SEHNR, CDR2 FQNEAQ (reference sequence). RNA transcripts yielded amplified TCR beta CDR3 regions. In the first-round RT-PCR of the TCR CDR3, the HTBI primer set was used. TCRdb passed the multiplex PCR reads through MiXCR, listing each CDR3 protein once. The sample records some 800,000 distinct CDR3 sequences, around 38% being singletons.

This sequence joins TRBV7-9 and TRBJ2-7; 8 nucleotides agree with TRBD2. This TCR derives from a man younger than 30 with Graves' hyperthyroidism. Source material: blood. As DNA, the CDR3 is TGTGCCAGCAGCTCGGGGGGGCAACCCTCGGGGGAGCAGTACTTC. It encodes CASSSGGQPSGEQYF.